The clone carrying this T cell receptor (beta chain) has a single count. Its antigen remains unidentified. Timing groups of about 4 and about 12 weeks for second doses were pooled. Method: immunoSEQ multiplex PCR; TCRdb's copy keeps in-frame clones and lacks some. Of over 120,000 clones listed, roughly 86% are singletons. The germline gives CDR1 SGDLS, CDR2 YYNGEE. V dropped 3 bases and J dropped 2 bases, with 9 bases sitting between them. The CDR3 is 14 amino acids. These data are taken from a study of T cell responses to AZD1222 COVID-19 vaccine. General study results and limits: Baseline testing showed seropositivity in only six AZD1222 recipients. In a largely white British group with more females than males, clonal diversity was possibly underestimated. Nearly half of spike-specific TCRs reportedly go after variant regions that carry no mutations.

The TCR sequence derives from an adult who received the AZD1222 COVID-19 vaccine. V is TRBV9 and J is TRBJ1-3; TRBD1 might be the D (5 bases). The starting material was peripheral blood, obtained 28 days after the second AZD1222 dose. Here the CDR3 reads CASSARQPGNTIYF. CDR3 sequence (DNA): TGTGCCAGCAGCGCGCGACAGCCTGGAAACACCATATATTTT.